The TCR beta chain under discussion was sequenced for a study of Ad26.COV2.S vaccination and SARS-CoV-2 variants (dated by TCRdb to the early 2020s). Describing the broader study: Vaccine-arm donors came from COV1001, a multicentre, randomized, double-blind, placebo-controlled phase I-IIa trial of Ad26.COV2.S in healthy adults. Ad26.COV2.S was given intramuscularly at 5x10^10 or 1x10^11 viral particles, as a single shot or as two shots 56 days apart. TCRbeta repertoire sequencing served as the tool for gauging how specific and how broad the SARS-CoV-2-reactive T cell receptors were following Ad26.COV2.S vaccination. A total of approximately 32 samples were included in the TCR-sequenced set, comprising 19 Ad26.COV2.S vaccine recipients, 5 placebo recipients and 8 SARS-CoV-2 convalescent individuals. Trial participants were randomized into five groups of five: low-dose or high-dose Ad26.COV2.S given once or twice, or placebo on both occasions. Throughout the experiments and outcome assessment, investigators stayed blinded to trial group allocation. The study at large found these results: The study was not powered for comparison of responses between vaccine doses or regimens. It was noted by the authors that total T cell responses may have been underestimated by the TCR breadth and depth analyses. After vaccination, spike-specific CD8+ and CD4+ T cell responses were reported to show substantial breadth. Comparable non-spike TCR breadth was observed between vaccine and placebo recipients, consistent with only spike being contained in the vaccine. Ad26.COV2.S recipients had higher spike-specific TCR breadth than placebo recipients (P = 0.0014).

The immunoSEQ Assay was the method used to sequence TCRbeta CDR3 regions. After extraction, genomic DNA underwent amplification by bias-controlled multiplex PCR, followed by high-throughput sequencing. Turning to the authors' computational methods: Collapsing and filtering of sequences were performed to quantify the absolute abundance of each unique TCRbeta CDR3 region. Usable DNA was measured by amplifying reference genes present in all nucleated cells, and TCRbeta template counts were normalized to that usable DNA to estimate T cell fraction. Repertoire TCRs were annotated as SARS-CoV-2-specific by exact matching of V gene, CDR3 amino acid sequence and J gene to a known reactive TCR set. The reference SARS-CoV-2 TCR set was obtained from MIRA and was filtered for enrichment in COVID-19-positive ImmuneCODE repertoires, whereby public or cross-reactive TCRs were removed. Using the MIRA antigens, annotated TCRs were further analysed by specific ORF or by position within an ORF. Breadth was defined as the number of annotated unique rearrangements divided by the total number of unique productive rearrangements, and depth was defined as the summed frequency of the annotated unique rearrangements. Two-sided Wilcoxon rank-sum tests were applied when comparing TCR breadth between groups. TCRdb mirrors the immuneACCESS table, restricted to in-frame sequences. Some clones are absent from its copies; in checked studies, under half trace to an unresolved V gene, and the reason for the others is unknown. V and J calls plus clone size are reproduced from that table; the DNA served to infer D and trimming. This sample holds about 680,000 clones; roughly nine tenths were observed only once. About 1.5% of the sample goes to the ten largest clones.

This clone was observed a handful of times. Its binding antigen is unknown. It has no much larger one-base neighbor in the sample; base qualities were not kept. Spanning cysteine to phenylalanine, the CDR3 consists of 14 amino acids. Here the CDR3 DNA is all that survives: 42 bases in frame from base 1. After removal of 5 bases from V and 6 bases from J, the junction retains 4 bases not matched to a gene. Taken from the germline V gene (reference sequence), the CDR1 and CDR2 loops are PRHDT and FYEKMQ. The treatment or condition label corresponds to: roughly 18 received Ad26.COV2.S at low or high dose, single or two shots; several received placebo; per-sample allocation not given. Repertoires of vaccine and placebo recipients were sequenced from samples collected on day 63 after the first injection. Cohort 1b enrolled fewer than 30 adults aged 18-55 years at a single site in Boston, USA, between 29 July and 7 August 2020. Ad26.COV2.S was a replication-incompetent adenovirus type 26 vector expressing a prefusion-stabilized SARS-CoV-2 spike protein from the original Wuhan strain.

The clonotype was recovered from a person between 18 and 60 years old who received the Ad26.COV2.S COVID-19 vaccine or a placebo. This material consisted of peripheral blood, taken in a trial of Ad26.COV2.S vaccine versus placebo. Here the chain combines TRBV13 and TRBJ1-4, and TRBD1 matches 9 of the central bases. CDR3 protein: CASSPGTGHEKLFF. The DNA sequence is as follows: TGTGCCAGCAGCCCCGGGACAGGGCATGAAAAACTGTTTTTT.